The 24 T cell receptor beta chains below were found in one sample sequenced in a study of response to subunit inactivated influenza vaccine. TCRdb passed the RT-PCR reads through MiXCR, listing each CDR3 protein once. The profile covers 150,000 to 200,000 distinct CDR3 sequences, with approximately 10% appearing a single time and roughly 12% taken by the ten largest. Sequencing used non-naive T cells sorted from PBMCs, obtained about 40 days after vaccination. The source is a man aged 50 or older who received an inactivated influenza vaccine.

This clonotype was detected many times. The chain is built from TRBV20-1 and TRBJ2-3; the match to TRBD1 covers 8 bases. Germline assignment: CDR1 DFQATT and CDR2 SNEGSKA (reference sequence). The CDR3 totals 14 residues. Trimming at V came to 8 bases and at J to 3 bases, leaving 10 bases not matched to a gene. The CDR3 sequence: CSSPGTGGTDTQYF. DNA for the CDR3: TGCAGTTCTCCGGGTACAGGGGGAACAGATACGCAGTATTTT.

This clonotype was observed at least ten times. The chain uses TRBV9 and TRBJ2-7; 7 nucleotides align to TRBD1. The V gene's germline CDR1 is SGDLS and CDR2 YYNGEE. The V and J ends lost 0 bases and 7 bases, in that order; junction bases with no gene match: 7. This CDR3 is built from 14 residues. The CDR3: CASSVEAGGWEQYF. The CDR3 DNA follows: TGTGCCAGCAGCGTAGAAGCAGGGGGATGGGAGCAGTACTTC.

The rearrangement uses TRBV20-1 and TRBJ1-2, with a tentative D call TRBD1 (5 bases). Germline values: CDR1 DFQATT, CDR2 SNEGSKA (reference sequence). Trimming stripped 7 bases from V and 2 bases from J, with 14 bases between. The CDR3 consists of 13 residues. The DNA for the CDR3 is TGCAGTGTCCCGGACACCAGAAACTATGGCTACACCTTC. Its translation: CSVPDTRNYGYTF.

The gene calls are TRBV24-1 and TRBJ2-5; 7 positions agree with TRBD2. J was trimmed by 3 bases and V by 7 bases; bases with no gene match: 7. The CDR3 sequence is 14 residues long. Germline assignment: CDR1 KGHDR and CDR2 SFDVKD. The CDR3 DNA reads as TGTGCCACCAGCCCCGGGGAGGGAAAAGAGACCCAGTACTTC. The encoded protein is CATSPGEGKETQYF.

This clonotype was observed many times. The V call is TRBV29-1, the J call TRBJ2-1; D not certain. V dropped 1 base and J dropped 4 bases, with 11 bases sitting between them. CDR1 and CDR2 from the germline V gene are SQVTM and ANQGSEA. The CDR3 totals 14 residues. The CDR3 DNA sequence: TGCAGCGTTGAAGGGGAAACTTCATACAATGAGCAGTTCTTC. It specifies CSVEGETSYNEQFF.

This chain joins TRBV6-1 and TRBJ2-5; D is unclear. The CDR3 spans 14 residues. The germline V and J ends were trimmed by 0 bases and 6 bases, with 11 bases remaining between them. From germline, CDR1 is MNHNS and CDR2 SASEGT. CDR3 in DNA: TGTGCCAGCAGTGAAGCCTGGAAAGGGCAGACCCAGTACTTC. It codes for CASSEAWKGQTQYF.

This clonotype was detected ten times or more. The V gene is TRBV3-1, the J gene TRBJ2-3; D gene ambiguous. V lost 1 base and J 10 bases, leaving 9 bases between the germline ends. This CDR3 is built from 12 residues. Germline V gene lookup returns CDR1 LGHDT and CDR2 YNNKEL (reference sequence). CDR3 residues: CASSQGAPPQYF. The CDR3 DNA follows: TGTGCCAGCAGCCAAGGAGCCCCGCCGCAGTATTTT.

Only a few counts were recorded for this clonotype. The chain joins TRBV29-1 to TRBJ1-1, with D perhaps TRBD1 (6 bases). The CDR3 has 13 amino acids. Germline V gene sequence: CDR1 SQVTM, CDR2 ANQGSEA. V lost 5 bases and J 0 bases, leaving 10 bases between the germline ends. The CDR3, as DNA: TGCAGCGTTCCGGGACATCTGAACACTGAAGCTTTCTTT. Residues: CSVPGHLNTEAFF.

In its sample, this clonotype was seen a few times. The rearrangement links TRBV7-8 to TRBJ1-6; D is unclear. Germline assignment: CDR1 SGHVS and CDR2 FQNEAQ. The CDR3 loop spans 15 amino acids. V shed 0 bases and J shed 5 bases, with 8 bases lying between them. The CDR3 coding sequence is TGTGCCAGCAGCTTAGCGTCGGTGGATAATTCACCCCTCCACTTT. It codes for CASSLASVDNSPLHF.

The chain carries TRBV19 and TRBJ2-1, with 9 bases matching TRBD2. Germline values: CDR1 LNHDA, CDR2 SQIVND (reference sequence). The CDR3 is made up of 18 amino acids. Germline trimming cut 3 bases from V and 4 bases from J; bases unmatched to any gene: 13. The CDR3: CASSIWRGGGRAYNEQFF. CDR3 DNA sequence: TGTGCCAGTAGTATTTGGCGTGGCGGCGGGAGGGCATACAATGAGCAGTTCTTC.

The CDR3 reads CASSQDFGPSSYNEQFF. As DNA, the CDR3 is TGTGCCAGCAGCCAAGATTTTGGACCTTCCAGTTACAATGAGCAGTTCTTC. This chain uses TRBV4-2 with TRBJ2-1; D gene unclear. Deletions cut 0 bases from V and 4 bases from J, with 16 bases between. The germline gives CDR1 LGHNA, CDR2 YNFKEQ. This CDR3 comprises 17 residues.

This clonotype was counted many times. The chain combines TRBV7-2 with TRBJ2-3; no reliable D call. Trimming stripped 2 bases from V and 5 bases from J, with 5 bases between. Germline assignment: CDR1 SGHTA and CDR2 FQGNSA. The CDR3 covers 12 residues. The CDR3 protein is CASSLYIDTQYF. The CDR3 DNA reads as TGTGCCAGCAGCTTATATATAGATACGCAGTATTTT.

This clonotype was observed many times. V is TRBV4-1 and J is TRBJ2-4; the D is unclear. The V end was cut by 4 bases, the J end by 2 bases, with 15 bases between. The CDR3 consists of 16 residues. Per the germline V gene, CDR1 is MGHRA and CDR2 is YSYEKL. CDR3 sequence: CASSLGPPRTKNIQYF. CDR3 sequence (DNA): TGCGCCAGCAGCCTCGGTCCGCCGCGGACCAAAAACATTCAGTACTTC.

The V call is TRBV5-1, the J call TRBJ1-2, with no clear D. V lost 0 bases to trimming and J lost 7 bases, with 7 bases between them. CDR1 is SGHRS, CDR2 YFSETQ, per germline. The CDR3 extends over 12 amino acids. Here the CDR3 reads CASSLGQVGYTF. Here the CDR3 DNA reads TGCGCCAGCAGCTTGGGTCAGGTTGGCTACACCTTC. Complete variable domain (other parts from reference TRBV5-1 and TRBJ1-2): KAGVTQTPRYLIKTRGQQVTLSCSPISGHRSVSWYQQTPGQGLQFLFEYFSETQRNKGNFPGRFSGRQFSNSRSEMNVSTLELGDSALYLCASSLGQVGYTFGSGTRLTVV.

This rearrangement joins TRBV6-6 to TRBJ2-3; D is ambiguous. V lost 5 bases and J lost 7, with 7 bases in between. Per the germline V gene, CDR1 is MNHNY and CDR2 is SVGAGI (reference sequence). The CDR3 is made up of 11 amino acids. DNA for the CDR3: TGTGCCAGCAGTCTTCGATATACGCAGTATTTT. It translates to CASSLRYTQYF.

The chain employs TRBV24-1 and TRBJ2-1, with 13 bases fitting TRBD2. With V trimmed by 4 bases and J by 7 bases, 6 bases remained unmatched. Looked up from germline, CDR1 is KGHDR and CDR2 is SFDVKD. The CDR3 length is 16 residues. The DNA for the CDR3 is TGTGCCACCAGTGACCCCGGGACTAGCGGGATAAATGAGCAGTTCTTC. Translation: CATSDPGTSGINEQFF.

This rearrangement joins TRBV6-2 or TRBV6-3 to TRBJ2-7; the D gene is possibly TRBD1 (5 bases). V gave up 6 bases and J gave up 5 bases, with 14 bases separating them. The CDR3 consists of 13 residues. Looked up from germline, CDR1 is MNHEY and CDR2 is SVGEGT. The CDR3 DNA reads TGTGCCAGCAGGGTGGGGCTTGTGGACGAGCAGTACTTC. This gives the protein CASRVGLVDEQYF.

Ten or more counts support this clonotype. The chain is built from TRBV2 and TRBJ2-7, with a tentative D call TRBD1 (6 bases). The V end lost 5 bases, the J end lost 0 bases, and 14 bases lay between the germline ends. Germline values: CDR1 SNHLY, CDR2 FYNNEI. The CDR3 length is 15 residues. The CDR3 DNA reads as TGTGCCAGCAGTCCCGGGACACTATACTCCTACGAGCAGTACTTC. Translating gives CASSPGTLYSYEQYF.

This chain uses TRBV3-1 with TRBJ1-4; D may be TRBD1 (5 bases). Per the germline V gene, CDR1 is LGHDT and CDR2 is YNNKEL (reference sequence). There are 15 residues in the CDR3. Trimming took 2 bases from V and 8 from J, leaving 15 bases between them. The CDR3 is CASSQQGAGEEKLFF. CDR3 nucleotide sequence: TGTGCCAGCAGCCAACAGGGAGCAGGAGAAGAAAAACTGTTTTTT.

This chain uses TRBV2 with TRBJ2-1, with D unclear. The CDR3 extends over 12 amino acids. With 4 bases removed from V and 7 bases from J, the gap between germline ends came to 8 bases. The germline gives CDR1 SNHLY, CDR2 FYNNEI. The CDR3 coding sequence is TGTGCCAGCAGTGTGGAGCTAAATGAGCAGTTCTTC. Residues: CASSVELNEQFF.

This clonotype was seen repeatedly, ten times or more. The chain recombines TRBV6-1 with TRBJ1-3, with a tentative D call TRBD1 (6 bases). CDR1 is MNHNS, CDR2 SASEGT, per germline. The CDR3 is 17 residues long. V was cut by 5 bases and J by 1 base, with 18 bases left in between. CDR3 sequence (DNA): TGTGCCAGCAGTCCTGGGACATACCGCTCTTCTGGAAACACCATATATTTT. Protein product: CASSPGTYRSSGNTIYF.

This clonotype was observed a handful of times. CDR3 sequence: CASDTGLTSYNEQFF. DNA for the CDR3: TGTGCCAGCGACACAGGGCTCACCTCCTACAATGAGCAGTTCTTC. The chain employs TRBV5-8 and TRBJ2-1, with D possibly TRBD1 on 6 matching bases. Germline V CDR1 and CDR2: SGHTS, YDEGEE. V was pared by 7 bases and J by 0 bases, with 14 bases between. CDR3 size: 15 residues.

Many counts were recorded for this clonotype. The V call is TRBV29-1, the J call TRBJ2-7; TRBD1 might be the D (6 bases). Trimming took 4 bases from V and 4 from J, leaving 14 bases between them. The CDR3 spans 13 residues. CDR1 and CDR2 from the germline V gene are SQVTM and ANQGSEA. The CDR3 region has the DNA TGCAGCGTTGCAATAACTCAGGGGTACGAGCAGTACTTC. It translates to CSVAITQGYEQYF.

V gene TRBV12-3 or TRBV12-4 combines with J gene TRBJ2-6; D ambiguous. The V and J ends lost 9 bases and 0 bases respectively, with 9 bases between them. This CDR3 contains 14 residues. The CDR3 nucleotides are TGTGCCAGTCGACTGAGCTCTGGGGCCAACGTCCTGACTTTC. It encodes CASRLSSGANVLTF.